The next 11 T cell receptor beta chains were all read from a single sample in a study of control samples from healthy donors and cancer patients. TCRdb's table, derived via immunoSEQ multiplex PCR, lists solely in-frame clones and lacks some. This sample has 150,000 to 200,000 clones; around 87% occur once, and the top ten carry 1.3% to 1.5%. The sample consisted of blood. The receptors were sampled from a woman aged 45-65 years in good health.

The gene calls are TRBV7-2 and TRBJ1-4; D gene unclear. The CDR3 spans 13 residues. Germline V gene data show CDR1 as SGHTA and CDR2 as FQGNSA. Deletions cut 5 bases from V and 8 bases from J, with 12 bases between. The CDR3 DNA is TGTGCCAGCAGCCTCTGGGAAAAAGAAAAACTGTTTTTT. This codes for CASSLWEKEKLFF.

The gene calls are TRBV7-6 and TRBJ2-1, with 9 bases aligning to TRBD2. Germline V gene lookup returns CDR1 SGHVS and CDR2 FNYEAQ. The trim removed 2 bases at V and 1 base at J, leaving 3 bases unmatched. The CDR3 length is 16 residues. CDR3 sequence reads: CASSLSSGESYNEQFF. In DNA, the CDR3 is TGTGCCAGCAGCTTATCTAGCGGGGAGTCCTACAATGAGCAGTTCTTC.

The V and J genes are TRBV6-6 and TRBJ1-3; D remains unclear. Germline V gene lookup returns CDR1 MNHNY and CDR2 SVGAGI (reference sequence). The V and J ends lost 7 bases and 1 base respectively, with 11 bases between them. The CDR3 runs 14 residues. CDR3 in amino acids: CASTAHGSGNTIYF. CDR3 nucleotides: TGTGCCAGCACAGCCCACGGGTCTGGAAACACCATATATTTT.

This chain connects TRBV7-9 to TRBJ2-7; D ambiguous. V was clipped by 5 bases and J by 3 bases, with 11 bases between them. CDR3 size: 13 residues. Germline V gene sequence: CDR1 SEHNR, CDR2 FQNEAQ (reference sequence). This CDR3 reads CASSISPLYEQYF. In nucleotides, the CDR3 is TGTGCCAGCAGCATTTCACCCCTCTACGAGCAGTACTTC. The full variable domain, rest sourced from reference TRBV7-9 and TRBJ2-7, is DTGVSQNPRHKITKRGQNVTFRCDPISEHNRLYWYRQTLGQGPEFLTYFQNEAQLEKSRLLSDRFSAERPKGSFSTLEIQRTEQGDSAMYLCASSISPLYEQYFGPGTRLTVT.

The chain has TRBV6-1 and TRBJ2-5, with D possibly called TRBD1 or TRBD2 (5 bases each). Germline CDR1 MNHNS, CDR2 SASEGT. Trimming cost V 7 bases and J 5 bases, with 14 bases left between them. This CDR3 is 13 amino acids long. CDR3 DNA: TGTGCCAGCAAGCCCCGGGGCGGGGAGACCCAGTACTTC. Amino acids: CASKPRGGETQYF.

The rearrangement uses TRBV6-2 or TRBV6-3 and TRBJ2-7; D may be TRBD2 (7 bases). Trimming removed 6 bases at V and 2 bases at J, with 17 bases between. Germline V CDR1 and CDR2: MNHEY, SVGEGT. The length of the CDR3 is 15 residues. CDR3 DNA sequence: TGTGCCAGCAGCACCCGCGGGGGCGCCACCTACGAGCAGTACTTC. Its protein product is CASSTRGGATYEQYF.

This clone was observed a handful of times. The rearrangement uses TRBV6-5 and TRBJ2-1; TRBD2 is a possible D gene (6 bases). Trimming removed 7 bases at V and 9 bases at J, with 16 bases between. Germline values: CDR1 MNHEY, CDR2 SVGAGI. The CDR3 contains 13 residues. CDR3 region: CASTLTREGEQFF. The CDR3 coding sequence is TGTGCCAGCACCCTGACTAGGGAAGGTGAGCAGTTCTTC.

This chain connects TRBV30 to TRBJ1-5; D is unclear. The CDR3 is 14 residues long. The germline V and J ends were trimmed by 2 bases and 0 bases, with 8 bases remaining between them. The germline CDR1 and CDR2 sequences are GTSNPN and SVGIG (reference sequence). As DNA, the CDR3 is TGTGCCTGGAGTACGTCGGCTAGCAATCAGCCCCAGCATTTT. It specifies CAWSTSASNQPQHF.

The chain carries TRBV7-9 and TRBJ2-3, with no clear D. CDR1 is SEHNR, CDR2 FQNEAQ, per germline (reference sequence). CDR3 length: 14 amino acids. V was pared by 2 bases and J by 4 bases, with 10 bases between. The CDR3, as DNA: TGTGCCAGCAGCTTATTTCTGGTAGCAGATACGCAGTATTTT. Translation: CASSLFLVADTQYF.

This clone was detected only once. The chain has TRBV7-2 and TRBJ1-1; D perhaps matches TRBD1 (6 bases). Per germline, CDR1 SGHTA and CDR2 FQGNSA. The CDR3 runs 17 residues. V shed 1 base and J shed 0 bases, with 15 bases lying between them. The CDR3 region is CASSLEDSTPMNTEAFF. CDR3 nucleotide sequence: TGTGCCAGCAGCTTAGAGGACAGCACTCCTATGAACACTGAAGCTTTCTTT. The full variable domain, in which reference TRBV7-2 and TRBJ1-1 provide the parts outside the CDR3, is GAGVSQSPSNKVTEKGKDVELRCDPISGHTALYWYRQSLGQGLEFLIYFQGNSAPDKSGLPSDRFSAERTGGSVSTLTIQRTQQEDSAVYLCASSLEDSTPMNTEAFFGQGTRLTVV.

The rearrangement links TRBV7-6 to TRBJ2-5, with D unresolved. The V end lost 0 bases, the J end lost 7 bases, and 18 bases lay between the germline ends. The CDR3 has 16 residues. The germline V gene encodes CDR1 SGHVS and CDR2 FNYEAQ. CDR3 region: CASSLAPSGPQATQYF. Here the CDR3 DNA reads TGTGCCAGCAGCTTAGCGCCTTCCGGGCCCCAGGCGACCCAGTACTTC.